The 22 T cell receptor beta chains below come from one sample, sequenced in a study of cytomegalovirus exposure and HLA in healthy donors. It was with 60 Vbeta and 13 Jbeta primers that the PCR ran. Sequenced by immunoSEQ multiplex PCR; TCRdb stores in-frame clones only, minus some. The sample contains approximately 190,000 clones, around 80% of which appear only once. Sequencing used PBMCs. Receptor source: a man between 35 and 55 years old in good health and CMV-seropositive.

This clone showed up just once. The chain carries TRBV5-6 and TRBJ1-1; tentative D call: TRBD1 (5 bases). Germline values: CDR1 SGHDT, CDR2 YYEEEE. V was cut by 5 bases and J by 1 base, with 12 bases left in between. The CDR3 runs 14 residues. Here the CDR3 reads CASRGLFSNTEAFF. The CDR3 DNA reads as TGTGCCAGCAGGGGACTTTTTTCGAACACTGAAGCTTTCTTT.

The rearrangement uses TRBV27 and TRBJ2-7; 7 nucleotides align to TRBD2. The CDR3 contains 14 residues. CDR1 MNHEY and CDR2 SMNVEV come from the germline V gene (reference sequence). J gave up 2 bases and V 8 bases, and 9 bases lay outside the gene matches. The CDR3 region is CASGHAGVAYEQYF. Here the CDR3 DNA reads TGTGCCAGCGGCCACGCGGGGGTCGCCTACGAGCAGTACTTC.

The gene calls are TRBV5-1 and TRBJ2-2, with D possibly TRBD1 on 5 matching bases. This CDR3 region has 15 residues. Trimming removed 0 bases at V and 2 bases at J, with 8 bases between. CDR1 and CDR2 (germline): SGHRS, YFSETQ. The CDR3 DNA sequence: TGCGCCAGCAGCTTGGTCCAGGGTAACACCGGGGAGCTGTTTTTT. Translated, it gives CASSLVQGNTGELFF.

V gene TRBV5-4 combines with J gene TRBJ1-5; TRBD1 is a possible D gene (5 bases). The V gene lost 0 bases and the J gene lost 7 bases, with 17 bases spanning the gap. The CDR3 loop spans 16 amino acids. Germline V gives CDR1 SGHNT, CDR2 YYREEE (reference sequence). CDR3 nucleotides: TGTGCCAGCAGCTTGGGCGGGGGGGGAAGGGACCAGCCCCAGCATTTT. Its translation is CASSLGGGGRDQPQHF.

The V and J genes are TRBV7-9 and TRBJ2-1, with D maybe TRBD2 (6 bases). The CDR3 totals 15 residues. Germline assignment: CDR1 SEHNR and CDR2 FQNEAQ (reference sequence). Deletions cut 0 bases from V and 6 bases from J, with 12 bases between. This CDR3 reads CASSLATGRPNEQFF. CDR3 coding DNA: TGTGCCAGCAGCTTAGCGACCGGGAGACCCAATGAGCAGTTCTTC.

The genes are TRBV7-2 and TRBJ2-1; tentative D call: TRBD2 (5 bases). Trimming removed 0 bases at V and 5 bases at J, with 17 bases between. The CDR3 spans 17 residues. Germline assignment: CDR1 SGHTA and CDR2 FQGNSA. The CDR3 nucleotides read TGTGCCAGCAGCTTAGCCCCCGGGATAGGAGTACACAATGAGCAGTTCTTC. Its translation is CASSLAPGIGVHNEQFF.

The rearrangement uses TRBV27 and TRBJ2-1, with TRBD2 identical over 12 bases. Germline V gene data show CDR1 as MNHEY and CDR2 as SMNVEV (reference sequence). The length of the CDR3 is 15 residues. Trimming at V came to 3 bases and at J to 6 bases, leaving 3 bases not matched to a gene. The CDR3 coding sequence is TGTGCCAGCAGTTTGACTAGCGGGGGTGGCAATGAGCAGTTCTTC. Residues: CASSLTSGGGNEQFF.

J is TRBJ2-1 and V is TRBV18, with 7 bases identical to TRBD1. This CDR3 contains 15 residues. Germline V gene sequence: CDR1 KGHSH, CDR2 LQKENI. V dropped 8 bases and J dropped 5; count of bases not matched to a gene: 12. The CDR3 reads CASPKGTEYNNEQFF. Written as DNA, the CDR3 is TGTGCCAGCCCAAAGGGGACAGAATATAACAATGAGCAGTTCTTC.

The genes are TRBV9 and TRBJ2-3; TRBD2 aligns across 14 bases. The trim removed 3 bases at V and 6 bases at J, leaving 9 bases unmatched. The CDR3 is made up of 17 amino acids. CDR1 is SGDLS, CDR2 YYNGEE, per germline. The CDR3 loop reads CASSAPTSGGAGDTQYF. CDR3 bases: TGTGCCAGCAGCGCCCCGACTAGCGGGGGGGCCGGGGATACGCAGTATTTT.

The chain employs TRBV29-1 and TRBJ1-3, with TRBD1 identical over 9 bases. This CDR3 comprises 12 residues. Per germline, CDR1 SQVTM and CDR2 ANQGSEA. Trimming took 4 bases from V and 8 from J; bases not matched to a gene: 3. In DNA form, the CDR3 reads TGCAGCGTTGGGACAGGGGCTGACACCATATATTTT. It codes for CSVGTGADTIYF.

This chain uses TRBV19 with TRBJ2-6, with D possibly being TRBD1 (5 bases). CDR1 and CDR2 from the germline V gene are LNHDA and SQIVND (reference sequence). Between the trimmed V and J ends, which lost 3 bases and 4 bases, there was a span of 10 bases. CDR3 length equals 15 residues. The CDR3, as DNA: TGTGCCAGTAGTATCCAGGGTCCCGGGGCCAACGTCCTGACTTTC. This codes for CASSIQGPGANVLTF.

The chain recombines TRBV19 with TRBJ1-1, with a weak D call TRBD1 (5 bases). V shed 8 bases and J shed 1 base, with 17 bases lying between them. The CDR3 extends over 15 amino acids. The V gene's germline CDR1 is LNHDA and CDR2 SQIVND (reference sequence). CDR3 region: CASGQGLTTNTEAFF. DNA of the CDR3: TGTGCCAGTGGGCAGGGCCTAACGACGAACACTGAAGCTTTCTTT.

The chain combines TRBV19 with TRBJ1-1; possibly TRBD1 for D (5 bases). The V gene's germline CDR1 is LNHDA and CDR2 SQIVND (reference sequence). The CDR3 is made up of 14 amino acids. Trimming shortened V by 7 bases and J by 8 bases, and 20 bases separated the two germline ends. The CDR3 bases are TGTGCCAGTACCCCCCCAGACAGCTGGACCGAAGCTTTCTTT. Its translation is CASTPPDSWTEAFF.

This clone was counted a single time. V is TRBV6-5 and J is TRBJ2-1, with TRBD2 identical over 10 bases. This CDR3 has 16 residues. The germline V gene has CDR1 MNHEY and CDR2 SVGAGI. Trimming took 4 bases from V and 5 from J; bases not matched to a gene: 8. CDR3 in amino acids: CASSLPSGGPDNEQFF. The CDR3 coding sequence is TGTGCCAGCAGTTTGCCTAGCGGGGGACCTGACAATGAGCAGTTCTTC.

This clone turned up a few times. The J gene is TRBJ2-1, the V gene TRBV4-3; tentative D call: TRBD2 (5 bases). V was cut by 0 bases and J by 4 bases, with 13 bases left in between. CDR3 length equals 16 residues. From germline, CDR1 is LGHNA and CDR2 YSLEER. The CDR3 DNA sequence: TGCGCCAGCAGCCAAGAGGGGAGCGGCATATACAATGAGCAGTTCTTC. It is translated as CASSQEGSGIYNEQFF.

V and J are TRBV25-1 and TRBJ1-3, with D unresolved. CDR1 is MGHDK, CDR2 SYGVNS, per germline. Trimming cost V 0 bases and J 0 bases, with 3 bases left between them. This CDR3 has 14 residues. CDR3 amino acids: CASSEYISGNTIYF. DNA for the CDR3: TGTGCCAGCAGTGAATATATCTCTGGAAACACCATATATTTT.

The CDR3 sequence: CAWGPFYNTEAFF. In DNA form, the CDR3 reads TGTGCCTGGGGGCCGTTCTATAACACTGAAGCTTTCTTT. The chain has TRBV30 and TRBJ1-1; D gene ambiguous. The CDR3 extends over 13 amino acids. Germline V gives CDR1 GTSNPN, CDR2 SVGIG (reference sequence). Trimming removed 5 bases from V and 2 bases from J, with 12 bases in between.

This clone was seen only once. The chain recombines TRBV29-1 with TRBJ1-2; the D gene is possibly TRBD1 (5 bases). Germline V gene data show CDR1 as SQVTM and CDR2 as ANQGSEA. V lost 1 base to trimming and J lost 6 bases, with 18 bases between them. This CDR3 has 15 residues. CDR3: CSVEVAARQGDGYTF. DNA for the CDR3: TGCAGCGTTGAAGTGGCGGCCCGACAAGGGGATGGCTACACCTTC.

The rearrangement joins TRBV28 to TRBJ2-5, with D perhaps TRBD2 (5 bases). V was clipped by 3 bases and J by 5 bases, with 16 bases between them. CDR1 and CDR2 from the germline V gene are MDHEN and SYDVKM. The CDR3 length is 15 residues. The CDR3 coding sequence is TGTGCCAGCAGTTTCGAGGGCGCTCCCCGGGAGACCCAGTACTTC. Translated, it gives CASSFEGAPRETQYF.

The chain employs TRBV5-1 and TRBJ2-1; the match to TRBD1 covers 8 bases. The CDR3 contains 15 residues. The ends lost 0 bases at V and 8 bases at J; junction bases unmatched: 7. Looked up from germline, CDR1 is SGHRS and CDR2 is YFSETQ. The CDR3 region is CASSLGAGGGYEQFF. CDR3 sequence (DNA): TGCGCCAGCAGCTTGGGGGCAGGGGGCGGGTATGAGCAGTTCTTC.

The chain joins TRBV5-6 to TRBJ2-5; D call uncertain. Germline V gene lookup returns CDR1 SGHDT and CDR2 YYEEEE. Trimming took 0 bases from V and 2 from J, leaving 8 bases between them. The CDR3 sequence is 14 residues long. CDR3 sequence: CASSLGRLQETQYF. The CDR3, as DNA: TGTGCCAGCAGCTTGGGGCGGCTGCAAGAGACCCAGTACTTC.

The V call is TRBV7-9, the J call TRBJ2-3, with 12 bases identical to TRBD2. With V trimmed by 4 bases and J by 4 bases, 3 bases remained unmatched. There are 15 residues in the CDR3. Germline CDR1 reads SEHNR; CDR2 reads FQNEAQ (reference sequence). The CDR3 is CASSSSGGASDTQYF. The CDR3 bases are TGTGCCAGCAGCTCTAGCGGGGGGGCCTCAGATACGCAGTATTTT.